The 21 T cell receptor beta chains reported below all come from one sample, sequenced in a study of T cells in women clearing cervical HPV infection listed by TCRdb under 2018. Library preparation was by the immunoSEQ multiplex PCR assay. As stored in TCRdb, this immuneACCESS dataset retains in-frame rearrangements with V and J assigned. A fraction of the clones does not appear; measured against another copy, unresolved V genes explain less than half of the discrepancy, and the remainder lacks a known reason. Per the sample table, the count is tens of thousands of clones. The ten biggest clones cover roughly a quarter of the sample. Sequencing was done on a sample of blood buffy coat. The receptors were gathered from a woman aged 18 to 69 with a cervical HPV16 infection that either progressed to CIN3+ or cleared (not recorded which).

Notes on this clone: From the germline J gene comes the end of the CDR3, since the read stops 3 residues before it. V gene TRBV20-1 combines with J gene TRBJ2-2; the match to TRBD1 covers 7 bases. This CDR3 is built from 14 residues. From germline, CDR1 is DFQATT and CDR2 SNEGSKA (reference sequence). With 5 bases clipped from V and 7 bases from J, the junction kept 10 bases outside the gene matches. CDR3 sequence reads: CSAADREVGGELFF. The CDR3 bases that were read are TGCAGTGCTGCCGACAGGGAAGTCGGCGGGGAG.

For this clone: The CDR3 end is not reached by the read, which stops 3 residues before it; the germline J gene fills it in. The V gene is TRBV7-6, the J gene TRBJ1-4, with TRBD1 matching 9 bases. The CDR3 length is 15 residues. Germline CDR1 and CDR2: SGHVS and FNYEAQ. The DNA read from the CDR3 is TGTGCCAGCAGCTCTAGGACAGGGGAAAATTCACCA. As protein: CASSSRTGENSP. The entire CDR3 protein is CASSSRTGENSPLFF. The variable domain in full, completed from reference TRBV7-6 and TRBJ1-4, reads GAGVSQSPRYKVTKRGQDVALRCDPISGHVSLYWYRQALGQGPEFLTYFNYEAQQDKSGLPNDRFSAERPEGSISTLTIQRTEQRDSAMYRCASSSRTGENSPLFFGSGTQLSVL.

On this clone: From the germline J gene comes the end of the CDR3, since the read stops 3 residues before it. The V call is TRBV20-1, the J call TRBJ2-7, with 14 bases lining up with TRBD2. The CDR3 loop spans 15 amino acids. The germline gives CDR1 DFQATT, CDR2 SNEGSKA (reference sequence). The V and J ends lost 3 bases and 3 bases, in that order; junction bases with no gene match: 4. The covered CDR3 bases are TGCAGTGCTAGGACTAGCGGGAGGGCTTACTACGAG. Its translation is CSARTSGRAYYE. The complete CDR3 reads CSARTSGRAYYEQYF.

A note on this clone: With the read ending 3 residues before the CDR3 end, the germline J gene is used to fill in that end. J is TRBJ1-2 and V is TRBV19; D perhaps matches TRBD1 (5 bases). This CDR3 comprises 17 residues. The germline V gene has CDR1 LNHDA and CDR2 SQIVND (reference sequence). Incomplete CDR3 DNA: TGTGCCAGTAGTATTCCCCGGGCTAGCGGGACCCCAACCGAC. It is translated as CASSIPRASGTPTD. The CDR3 in its entirety is CASSIPRASGTPTDYTF.

Note on this clone: From the germline J gene comes the end of the CDR3, since the read stops 3 residues before it. V usage is TRBV20-1 and J usage is TRBJ1-4, with TRBD1 matching 9 bases. After removal of 3 bases from V and 6 bases from J, the junction contained 8 bases not matched to a gene. CDR1 is DFQATT, CDR2 SNEGSKA, per germline (reference sequence). CDR3 length equals 15 residues. This CDR3 reads CSASWDRDGYEKLFF. CDR3 DNA, as far as it was read: TGCAGTGCTAGTTGGGACAGGGATGGTTATGAAAAA.

Remarks on this clone: The CDR3 goes on 3 residues after the read ends, and that part is filled in from the germline J gene. The chain employs TRBV18 and TRBJ2-7, with 13 positions matching TRBD2. There are 15 residues in the CDR3. V was pared by 3 bases and J by 5 bases, with 4 bases of the junction left unmatched. The germline V gene encodes CDR1 KGHSH and CDR2 LQKENI. The sequenced CDR3 bases are TGTGCCAGCTCACCGCGACTAGCGGGAGGCGACGAG. The encoded protein is CASSPRLAGGDE. The complete CDR3 protein is CASSPRLAGGDEQYF.

A note on this clone: Coverage ceases 3 residues before the CDR3 finishes, and the germline J gene fills in the end. The chain employs TRBV5-1 and TRBJ1-2, with D possibly being TRBD1 (5 bases). The CDR3 loop spans 13 amino acids. CDR1 and CDR2 (germline): SGHRS, YFSETQ. The V gene lost 2 bases and the J gene lost 2 bases, with 7 bases spanning the gap. CDR3 protein: CASSFSGNYGYTF. CDR3 DNA (partial): TGCGCCAGCAGCTTTTCAGGGAACTATGGC.

Notes on this clone: From the germline J gene comes the end of the CDR3, since the read stops 3 residues before it. The chain couples TRBV5-1 to TRBJ1-1; TRBD1 matches at 9 bases. Germline CDR1 SGHRS, CDR2 YFSETQ. This CDR3 has 11 residues. This CDR3 is CASRGQGKAFF. The part of the CDR3 DNA that was read is TGCGCCAGCAGGGGACAGGGAAAA. Full variable domain (missing parts from reference TRBV5-1 and TRBJ1-1): KAGVTQTPRYLIKTRGQQVTLSCSPISGHRSVSWYQQTPGQGLQFLFEYFSETQRNKGNFPGRFSGRQFSNSRSEMNVSTLELGDSALYLCASRGQGKAFFGQGTRLTVV.

As for this clone: With the read ending 3 residues before the CDR3 end, the germline J gene is used to fill in that end. The chain uses TRBV20-1 and TRBJ1-5, with 7 bases that match TRBD1. With V trimmed by 1 base and J by 5 bases, 11 bases remained unmatched. Germline CDR1 and CDR2: DFQATT and SNEGSKA (reference sequence). There are 16 residues in the CDR3. CDR3 in amino acids: CSARGLQGVSYQPQHF. The DNA read from the CDR3 is TGCAGTGCTAGAGGCCTTCAGGGGGTTTCTTATCAGCCC.

On this clone itself: The junction departs from the called germline gene at one end, perhaps through a read error. The observed sequence ends 3 residues before the CDR3 terminus, with the missing tail filled in from the germline J gene. Other DNA sequences in the sample encode the same CDR3. The chain is built from TRBV13 and TRBJ1-3; TRBD1 is a possible D gene (5 bases). There are 14 residues in the CDR3. CDR1 is PRHDT and CDR2 is FYEKMQ in the germline V gene (reference sequence). This chain's CDR3 is CASSLWGPGNTIYF. Incomplete CDR3 DNA: TGTGCCAGCAGCTTATGGGGCCCTGGAAACACG.

Notes on this clone: The CDR3 goes on 3 residues after the read ends, and that part is filled in from the germline J gene. This chain joins TRBV5-4 and TRBJ2-1, with D tentatively TRBD2 (6 bases). This CDR3 has 16 residues. CDR1 SGHNT and CDR2 YYREEE come from the germline V gene (reference sequence). Trimming removed 2 bases at V and 0 bases at J, with 12 bases between. The chain's CDR3 is CASSFGGPDSYNEQFF. Incomplete CDR3 DNA: TGTGCCAGCAGCTTCGGAGGGCCGGACTCCTACAATGAG.

About this clone: The missing CDR3 end, 3 residues past where the read stops, is filled in from the germline J gene. The V call is TRBV9, the J call TRBJ1-6, with D tentatively TRBD1 (5 bases). The germline gives CDR1 SGDLS, CDR2 YYNGEE. The V end lost 0 bases, the J end lost 9 bases, and 10 bases lay between the germline ends. The CDR3 covers 14 residues. The CDR3 DNA, read in part, is TGTGCCAGCAGCGTAGGGGCCGGGGGTTCACCC. Its translation is CASSVGAGGSP. The complete CDR3 reads CASSVGAGGSPLHF.

With regard to this clone: With the read ending 3 residues before the CDR3 end, the germline J gene is used to fill in that end. The rearrangement links TRBV5-8 to TRBJ2-7, with 8 bases matching TRBD1. J gave up 6 bases and V 6 bases, and 11 bases lay outside the gene matches. Germline V lookup: CDR1 SGHTS, CDR2 YDEGEE. CDR3 length equals 14 residues. Incomplete CDR3 DNA: TGTGCCAGCACACAGGGGGGCGGGTACGGCGAG. It encodes CASTQGGGYGE. The whole CDR3 reads CASTQGGGYGEQYF. Looking up the rest from reference TRBV5-8 and TRBJ2-7 gives the full variable domain: EAGVTQSPTHLIKTRGQQATLRCSPISGHTSVYWYQQALGLGLQFLLWYDEGEERNRGNFPPRFSGRQFPNYSSELNVNALELEDSALYLCASTQGGGYGEQYFGPGTRLTVT.

Remarks on this clone: The CDR3 end lies 3 residues beyond the end of the read and is filled in from the germline J gene. The gene calls are TRBV7-9 and TRBJ1-6; no clear D gene. Per the germline V gene, CDR1 is SEHNR and CDR2 is FQNEAQ (reference sequence). Trimming took 1 base from V and 7 from J, leaving 8 bases between them. CDR3 length equals 14 residues. CDR3 sequence: CASSLDSWNSPLHF. The sequenced CDR3 bases are TGTGCCAGCAGCTTAGACAGCTGGAATTCACCC.

Note on this clone: The sequence runs out 3 residues before the end of the CDR3; the remainder is reconstructed from the germline J gene. J is TRBJ1-2 and V is TRBV20-1, with D uncertain. In germline, CDR1 is DFQATT, CDR2 SNEGSKA (reference sequence). CDR3 size: 14 residues. V lost 4 bases to trimming and J lost 4 bases, with 16 bases between them. The CDR3 DNA, read in part, is TGCAGTGCTACCAGTTTGCGAGCGATCTATGGC. As protein: CSATSLRAIYG. The CDR3, in full, reads CSATSLRAIYGYTF.

Remarks on this clone: The junction and the germline gene differ at one end; a read error may be behind it. The CDR3 end lies 3 residues beyond the end of the read and is filled in from the germline J gene. The chain employs TRBV5-6 and TRBJ2-7; possible D gene TRBD2, 5 bases. CDR3 length: 14 amino acids. Germline CDR1 SGHDT, CDR2 YYEEEE. The CDR3 bases that were read are TGTGTCAGCAGCTTTCAGAGGGCGAAATACGAG. Translation gives CVSSFQRAKYE. The full CDR3 protein is CVSSFQRAKYEQYF.

As concerns this clone: The CDR3 is cut off 3 residues early in the read; its end comes from the germline J gene. The gene calls are TRBV10-2 and TRBJ2-7; weak D call: TRBD2 (5 bases). CDR3 length: 14 amino acids. Looked up from germline, CDR1 is WSHSY and CDR2 is SAAADI. Deletions cut 2 bases from V and 4 bases from J, with 12 bases between. The CDR3 sequence: CASSEGGHDYEQYF. The CDR3 DNA, read in part, is TGCGCCAGCAGTGAGGGCGGGCATGATTACGAG.

A word on this clone: The read finishes 3 residues shy of the CDR3 end, and the germline J gene is used to complete it. The rearrangement links TRBV20-1 to TRBJ2-1, with 11 bases that match TRBD2. The trim removed 6 bases at V and 0 bases at J, leaving 4 bases unmatched. The CDR3 has 15 amino acids. The germline CDR1 and CDR2 sequences are DFQATT and SNEGSKA (reference sequence). The part of the CDR3 DNA that was read is TGCAGTGCGGCGGGACTAGCGGACTCCTACAATGAG. Amino acid sequence: CSAAGLADSYNE. The CDR3 in its entirety is CSAAGLADSYNEQFF.

Concerning this clone: The CDR3 is cut off 3 residues early in the read; its end comes from the germline J gene. The rearrangement joins TRBV20-1 to TRBJ2-1; 8 bases agree with TRBD1. Germline lookup yields CDR1 DFQATT and CDR2 SNEGSKA (reference sequence). Unmatched junction bases numbered 11, after V lost 6 bases and J lost 7 bases. This CDR3 has 14 residues. This CDR3 reads CSATDREVVNEQFF. CDR3 bases read: TGCAGTGCCACGGACAGGGAGGTAGTAAATGAG.

A remark on this clone: The read stops 3 residues short of the end of the CDR3; the missing end is completed from the germline J gene. This chain connects TRBV5-1 to TRBJ1-3; D unresolved. Germline assignment: CDR1 SGHRS and CDR2 YFSETQ. V was trimmed by 0 bases and J by 0 bases, leaving 10 bases between them. The CDR3 has 16 residues. CDR3 sequence reads: CASSLEARFSGNTIYF. The sequenced CDR3 bases are TGCGCCAGCAGCTTGGAGGCCCGCTTCTCTGGAAACACC.

Comments on this clone: The read stops 3 residues short of the end of the CDR3; the missing end is completed from the germline J gene. The chain couples TRBV30 to TRBJ2-1; D could derive from TRBD1 or TRBD2 (7 bases each). CDR1 and CDR2 (germline): GTSNPN, SVGIG (reference sequence). The length of the CDR3 is 14 residues. V dropped 2 bases and J dropped 8 bases, with 16 bases sitting between them. The CDR3 DNA, read in part, is TGTGCCTGGAGTATCCAGGGGGGAGGGTATGAG. Residues: CAWSIQGGGYE. The complete CDR3 reads CAWSIQGGGYEQFF.